This is a list of T cell receptor beta chains from one sample in a study of T cell repertoires in cytomegalovirus infection. TCRdb reanalysed the reads using MiXCR and keeps one entry per CDR3 protein. The sample includes 200,000 to 300,000 distinct CDR3 sequences, roughly 12% of them seen just once. The sample taken for sequencing was PBMCs. The receptor source for this set is a human donor in good health (CMV status not recorded). Some clones in this sample may be carry-over from other donors' samples. Each CDR3 is given with its conserved first and last residue. A D gene is named only where the DNA matches it firmly. Clone size, where shown, is once, few, many, or a class for clones that have expanded.

clone size	V gene	D gene	J gene	CDR3 protein	CDR3 DNA
many	TRBV29-1	TRBD1	TRBJ2-7	CSVGRDRVDEQYF	TGCAGCGTTGGACGGGACAGGGTGGACGAGCAGTACTTC
-	TRBV29-1	-	TRBJ2-7	CSVEAGQVSSYEQYF	TGCAGCGTTGAAGCGGGTCAGGTGAGCTCCTACGAGCAGTACTTC
-	TRBV29-1	TRBD1	TRBJ2-7	CSVGFDRGRGYEQYF	TGCAGCGTAGGTTTCGACAGGGGACGAGGCTACGAGCAGTACTTC
many	TRBV12-3/TRBV12-4	-	TRBJ1-1	CASSLGSGLKTFF	TGTGCCAGCAGCCTAGGGAGCGGACTGAAGACTTTCTTT
-	TRBV19	TRBD1	TRBJ1-4	CAIGGTENEKLFF	TGTGCCATTGGGGGGACAGAGAATGAAAAACTGTTTTTT
many	TRBV7-2	TRBD1	TRBJ2-5	CASSSPGQGQETQYF	TGTGCCAGCAGCTCCCCGGGACAGGGGCAAGAGACCCAGTACTTC
many	TRBV28	TRBD1	TRBJ1-1	CASSPLQGGHTEAFF	TGTGCCAGCAGCCCCTTACAGGGGGGTCACACTGAAGCTTTCTTT
few	TRBV25-1	-	TRBJ2-2	CASSDPRRGSDTGELFF	TGTGCCAGCAGTGACCCCCGACGGGGGTCGGACACCGGGGAGCTGTTTTTT
many	TRBV11-3	TRBD1	TRBJ2-1	CASSSQGQGDEQFF	TGTGCCAGCAGCTCACAGGGACAGGGGGATGAGCAGTTCTTC
-	TRBV12-3/TRBV12-4	TRBD1	TRBJ2-7	CASRPTGGSDEQYF	TGTGCCAGCAGACCCACAGGGGGCAGCGACGAGCAGTACTTC
few	TRBV29-1	-	TRBJ1-4	CSVGQGGGEKLFF	TGCAGCGTGGGACAAGGAGGGGGGGAAAAACTGTTTTTT
-	TRBV28	TRBD1	TRBJ2-5	CASRPPGTGEETQYF	TGTGCCAGCAGACCTCCAGGGACAGGGGAAGAGACCCAGTACTTC
few	TRBV4-3	-	TRBJ2-7	CASSQDLGNEQYF	TGCGCCAGCAGCCAAGACTTAGGGAACGAGCAGTACTTC
many	TRBV28	-	TRBJ1-1	CASSLSGANTEAFF	TGTGCCAGCAGTTTATCAGGGGCGAACACTGAAGCTTTCTTT
many	TRBV19	-	TRBJ1-2	CASSIERGIDGYTF	TGTGCCAGTAGTATAGAGAGGGGAATTGATGGCTACACCTTC
-	TRBV28	TRBD1	TRBJ1-3	CASSSSGQGGNTIYF	TGTGCCAGCAGTTCGTCAGGACAGGGAGGAAACACCATATATTTT
few	TRBV29-1	-	TRBJ1-1	CSVVSGLGTEAFF	TGCAGCGTTGTGTCCGGGCTGGGCACTGAAGCTTTCTTT
-	TRBV6-1	-	TRBJ1-1	CASGRREGTEAFF	TGTGCCAGCGGACGCAGGGAAGGGACTGAAGCTTTCTTT
many	TRBV7-2	TRBD2	TRBJ2-1	CASSTGLAGEGPDIYNEQFF	TGTGCCAGCAGCACCGGACTAGCGGGAGAGGGGCCCGACATATACAATGAGCAGTTCTTC
many	TRBV10-3	TRBD2	TRBJ2-7	CAITETSGIPHEQYF	TGTGCCATCACCGAAACTAGCGGGATCCCCCACGAGCAGTACTTC
few	TRBV7-9	-	TRBJ1-5	CASSSGVFAGGGQPQHF	TGTGCCAGCAGCTCCGGGGTCTTTGCGGGGGGGGGTCAGCCCCAGCATTTT
many	TRBV5-1	TRBD2	TRBJ2-2	CASSLKSGSSGELFF	TGCGCCAGCAGCTTGAAAAGCGGGAGCAGCGGGGAGCTGTTTTTT
many	TRBV7-9	-	TRBJ2-3	CAIRGDSDTQYF	TGTGCCATCCGGGGAGATTCAGATACGCAGTATTTT
many	TRBV11-3	-	TRBJ2-2	CASSSEGQVGGTGELFF	TGTGCCAGCAGCTCCGAGGGGCAGGTTGGTGGGACCGGGGAGCTGTTTTTT
-	TRBV29-1	-	TRBJ2-1	CSDSAFSSYNEQFF	TGCAGCGACTCAGCTTTCAGCTCCTACAATGAGCAGTTCTTC